This T cell receptor beta chain came from a study of OX40 agonist ivuxolimab in advanced cancers. The CDR3 extends over 15 amino acids. Trimming took off 0 bases at V and 1 base at J, with 9 bases between the two ends. CDR1 and CDR2 (germline): LNHDA, SQIVND (reference sequence). Clones were read by immunoSEQ multiplex PCR, and TCRdb kept only the in-frame ones, dropping some. The table includes 40,000 to 45,000 clones, more than 70% detected once. The receptor comes from an adult with an advanced solid tumor such as melanoma, head and neck, liver or kidney cancer. Sequenced material: CD4+ or CD8+ T cells sorted from blood, taken in a trial of the OX40 agonist ivuxolimab. The chain has TRBV19 and TRBJ1-1, with a tentative D call TRBD1 (5 bases). Here the CDR3 DNA reads TGTGCCAGTAGTATAGATTCGGGGGAGAACACTGAAGCTTTCTTT. It codes for CASSIDSGENTEAFF. The complete variable domain, with remaining parts taken from reference TRBV19 and TRBJ1-1, reads DGGITQSPKYLFRKEGQNVTLSCEQNLNHDAMYWYRQDPGQGLRLIYYSQIVNDFQKGDIAEGYSVSREKKESFPLTVTSAQKNPTAFYLCASSIDSGENTEAFFGQGTRLTVV.